The 17 T cell receptor beta chains reported below all come from one sample, sequenced in a study of T cell repertoires in cytomegalovirus infection. No antigen is known for these receptors. TCRdb processed the reads anew with MiXCR; each CDR3 protein has one entry. The table records around 710,000 distinct CDR3 sequences, about 29% of them present only once. This sample comprised cultured CD8+ T cells from PBMCs, obtained from culture after CMV antigen stimulation. These TCRs come from a human donor in good health (CMV status not recorded). Some clones in this sample may be carry-over from other donors' samples.

In its sample, this clonotype was seen a few times. The chain joins TRBV14 to TRBJ1-2; D is undetermined. The CDR3 has 13 amino acids. Trimming took off 1 base at V and 5 bases at J, with 8 bases between the two ends. The germline V gene has CDR1 SGHDN and CDR2 FVKESK. DNA for the CDR3: TGTGCCAGCAGCCAAGTGACGGGATATGGCTACACCTTC. Encoded protein: CASSQVTGYGYTF.

The J gene is TRBJ1-2, the V gene TRBV2; possibly TRBD1 for D (5 bases). Trimming cost V 10 bases and J 6 bases, with 12 bases left between them. CDR1 and CDR2 from the germline V gene are SNHLY and FYNNEI. The CDR3 runs to 11 residues. The CDR3 region is CAMTVSNGYTF. The CDR3 DNA reads as TGTGCCATGACAGTTTCTAATGGCTACACCTTC. The full variable domain, in which reference TRBV2 and TRBJ1-2 provide the parts outside the CDR3, is EPEVTQTPSHQVTQMGQEVILRCVPISNHLYFYWYRQILGQKVEFLVSFYNNEISEKSEIFDDQFSVERPDGSNFTLKIRSTKLEDSAMYFCAMTVSNGYTFGSGTRLTVV.

The chain combines TRBV12-3 or TRBV12-4 with TRBJ1-1; D gene ambiguous. V shed 2 bases and J shed 0 bases, with 7 bases lying between them. The CDR3 is made up of 14 amino acids. The CDR3 bases are TGTGCCAGCAGTTTATTGAATGTGAACACTGAAGCTTTCTTT. Protein: CASSLLNVNTEAFF.

The rearrangement uses TRBV14 and TRBJ2-2; D uncertain. Germline CDR1 reads SGHDN; CDR2 reads FVKESK. There are 15 residues in the CDR3. V was shortened by 1 base and J by 3 bases, with 9 bases between the two germline ends. The CDR3 loop is CASSQGQRYTGELFF. In DNA form, the CDR3 reads TGTGCCAGCAGCCAAGGTCAGCGCTACACCGGGGAGCTGTTTTTT.

The chain recombines TRBV6-6 with TRBJ2-2; D could derive from TRBD1 or TRBD2 (6 bases each). V was trimmed by 8 bases and J by 6 bases, leaving 13 bases between them. The germline gives CDR1 MNHNY, CDR2 SVGAGI (reference sequence). The CDR3 sequence is 13 residues long. The CDR3 coding sequence is TGTGCCAGCTCACGGGGGCGATCCGGGGAGCTGTTTTTT. This translates into CASSRGRSGELFF.

The CDR3 nucleotides are TGTGCCAGCAGAACCGGTAGCTCTGGGGCCAACGTCCTGACTTTC. This translates into CASRTGSSGANVLTF. The rearrangement joins TRBV6-5 to TRBJ2-6; D not certain. Trimming stripped 6 bases from V and 0 bases from J, with 9 bases between. CDR3 size: 15 residues. Germline loops: CDR1 MNHEY, CDR2 SVGAGI.

The chain links TRBV28 to TRBJ2-2, with a weak D call TRBD2 (6 bases). Trimming pared 3 bases from V and 8 bases from J, leaving 13 bases between. The V gene's germline CDR1 is MDHEN and CDR2 SYDVKM. This CDR3 region has 14 residues. The CDR3 sequence is CASSFRDSRGELFF. In DNA form, the CDR3 reads TGTGCCAGCAGTTTCCGGGACTCCCGTGGGGAGCTGTTTTTT. Full variable domain (outside the CDR3, taken from reference TRBV28 and TRBJ2-2): DVKVTQSSRYLVKRTGEKVFLECVQDMDHENMFWYRQDPGLGLRLIYFSYDVKMKEKGDIPEGYSVSREKKERFSLILESASTNQTSMYLCASSFRDSRGELFFGEGSRLTVL.

This chain uses TRBV14 with TRBJ1-4; 8 nucleotides match TRBD1. CDR3 length: 18 amino acids. With 4 bases clipped from V and 2 bases from J, the junction kept 12 bases outside the gene matches. Germline V gene sequence: CDR1 SGHDN, CDR2 FVKESK. CDR3 nucleotide sequence: TGTGCCAGCAGCCCCCGGACAGGGATTGGGTGGACTAATGAAAAACTGTTTTTT. It codes for CASSPRTGIGWTNEKLFF.

This clonotype was observed once. V gene TRBV6-6 combines with J gene TRBJ2-2; D might be TRBD1 or TRBD2, each matching 6 bases. Germline V gives CDR1 MNHNY, CDR2 SVGAGI (reference sequence). The CDR3 totals 14 residues. Trimming removed 7 bases from V and 4 bases from J, with 13 bases in between. The CDR3 sequence: CASTPEGGTGELFF. CDR3 nucleotides: TGTGCCAGCACCCCGGAGGGGGGCACCGGGGAGCTGTTTTTT.

This chain links TRBV4-1 with TRBJ2-1, with 8 nucleotides matching TRBD2. Germline CDR1 is MGHRA and CDR2 is YSYEKL. The CDR3 totals 12 residues. Trimming took 1 base from V and 10 from J; bases not matched to a gene: 0. The CDR3 region has the DNA TGCGCCAGCAGCCAAGTAGCGGGGGAGCAGTTCTTC. Its translation: CASSQVAGEQFF.

This clonotype has at least ten counts. The V gene is TRBV27, the J gene TRBJ1-5; D is perhaps TRBD1 (5 bases). Per the germline V gene, CDR1 is MNHEY and CDR2 is SMNVEV (reference sequence). Trimming took 3 bases from V and 4 from J, leaving 10 bases between them. The CDR3 extends over 14 amino acids. The CDR3 DNA follows: TGTGCCAGCAGTTTTGGGGGGGAGAATCAGCCCCAGCATTTT. It codes for CASSFGGENQPQHF.

This clonotype was observed at least ten times. The V and J genes are TRBV7-2 and TRBJ2-5, with no clear D. The CDR3 totals 16 residues. Germline values: CDR1 SGHTA, CDR2 FQGNSA. V lost 1 base to trimming and J lost 1 base, with 13 bases between them. CDR3 nucleotide sequence: TGTGCCAGCAGCTTAGGGCCAGCACCACCCCAAGAGACCCAGTACTTC. It is translated as CASSLGPAPPQETQYF.

This clonotype showed up many times. This rearrangement joins TRBV27 to TRBJ1-2; 8 bases fit TRBD1. CDR3 length equals 13 residues. V lost 6 bases, J lost 4 bases, and 4 bases stayed unmatched. The germline gives CDR1 MNHEY, CDR2 SMNVEV (reference sequence). CDR3 sequence reads: CASSFGQGYGYTF. The CDR3 bases are TGTGCCAGCAGCTTCGGACAGGGCTATGGCTACACCTTC.

This clonotype was counted a few times. V is TRBV19 and J is TRBJ2-3, with D uncertain. CDR3 length equals 13 residues. The V gene lost 6 bases and the J gene lost 0 bases, with 7 bases spanning the gap. CDR1 is LNHDA, CDR2 SQIVND, per germline (reference sequence). The CDR3 region has the DNA TGTGCCAGTAGCACCGTAAGCACAGATACGCAGTATTTT. Translation gives CASSTVSTDTQYF.

The chain is built from TRBV11-2 and TRBJ2-2; D possibly corresponds to TRBD1 (5 bases). With 0 bases removed from V and 4 bases from J, the gap between germline ends came to 9 bases. Germline values: CDR1 SGHAT, CDR2 FQNNGV. This CDR3 has 15 amino acids. Here the CDR3 DNA reads TGTGCCAGCAGCTTAGATTACACAGGCACCGGGGAGCTGTTTTTT. This translates into CASSLDYTGTGELFF. The full variable domain, completed using reference TRBV11-2 and TRBJ2-2, is EAGVAQSPRYKIIEKRQSVAFWCNPISGHATLYWYQQILGQGPKLLIQFQNNGVVDDSQLPKDRFSAERLKGVDSTLKIQPAKLEDSAVYLCASSLDYTGTGELFFGEGSRLTVL.

This clonotype came up many times. The DNA for the CDR3 is TGTGCCAGCGGAAAGGTTATCGCCTACGAGCAGTACGTC. Amino acid sequence: CASGKVIAYEQYV. The chain carries TRBV7-3 and TRBJ2-7, with D hard to call. The CDR3 totals 13 residues. Trimming pared 8 bases from V and 2 bases from J, leaving 13 bases between. Germline lookup yields CDR1 SGHTA and CDR2 FQGTGA.

The chain uses TRBV19 and TRBJ2-7; D might be TRBD1 (6 bases). The CDR3 is made up of 11 amino acids. Germline assignment: CDR1 LNHDA and CDR2 SQIVND (reference sequence). The V and J ends lost 10 bases and 5 bases respectively, with 12 bases between them. The CDR3 sequence: CATPGDHEQYV. CDR3 nucleotide sequence: TGTGCCACTCCAGGGGACCACGAGCAGTACGTC.